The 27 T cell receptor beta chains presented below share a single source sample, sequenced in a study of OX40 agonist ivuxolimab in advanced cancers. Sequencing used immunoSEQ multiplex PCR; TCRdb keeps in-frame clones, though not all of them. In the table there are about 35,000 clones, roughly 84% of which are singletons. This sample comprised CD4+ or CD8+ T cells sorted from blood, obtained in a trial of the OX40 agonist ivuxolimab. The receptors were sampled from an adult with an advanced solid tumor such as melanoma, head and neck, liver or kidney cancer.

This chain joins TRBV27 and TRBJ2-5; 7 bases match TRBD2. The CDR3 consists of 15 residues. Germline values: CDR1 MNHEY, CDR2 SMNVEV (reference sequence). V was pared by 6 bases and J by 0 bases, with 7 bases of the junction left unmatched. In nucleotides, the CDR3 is TGTGCCAGCAGCCCGCATAGCGGGTACCAAGAGACCCAGTACTTC. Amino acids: CASSPHSGYQETQYF.

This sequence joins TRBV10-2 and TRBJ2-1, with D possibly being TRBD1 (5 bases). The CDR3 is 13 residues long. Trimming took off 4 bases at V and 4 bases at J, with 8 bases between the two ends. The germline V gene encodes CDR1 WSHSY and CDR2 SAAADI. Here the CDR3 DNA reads TGCGCCAGCAGTGGCCAGGGATACAATGAGCAGTTCTTC. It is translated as CASSGQGYNEQFF.

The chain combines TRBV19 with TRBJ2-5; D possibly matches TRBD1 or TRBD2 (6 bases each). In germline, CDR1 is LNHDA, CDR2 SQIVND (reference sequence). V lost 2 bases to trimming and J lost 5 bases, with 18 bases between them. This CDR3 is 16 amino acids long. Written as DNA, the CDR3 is TGTGCCAGTAGTATAAGGGGCTCCACAGGGAGGGAGACCCAGTACTTC. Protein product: CASSIRGSTGRETQYF.

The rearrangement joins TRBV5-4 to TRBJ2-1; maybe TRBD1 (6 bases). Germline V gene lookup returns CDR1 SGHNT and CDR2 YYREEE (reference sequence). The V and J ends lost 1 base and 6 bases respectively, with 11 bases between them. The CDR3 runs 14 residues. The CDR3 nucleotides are TGTGCCAGCAGCTTGCGGCTAGGGGGCAATGAGCAGTTCTTC. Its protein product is CASSLRLGGNEQFF.

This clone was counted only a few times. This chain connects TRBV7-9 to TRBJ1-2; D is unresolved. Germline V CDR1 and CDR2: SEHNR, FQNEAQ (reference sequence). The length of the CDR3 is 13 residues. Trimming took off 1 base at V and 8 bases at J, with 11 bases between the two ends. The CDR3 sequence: CASSLDGFLGYTF. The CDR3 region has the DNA TGTGCCAGCAGCTTAGACGGATTCCTCGGCTACACCTTC.

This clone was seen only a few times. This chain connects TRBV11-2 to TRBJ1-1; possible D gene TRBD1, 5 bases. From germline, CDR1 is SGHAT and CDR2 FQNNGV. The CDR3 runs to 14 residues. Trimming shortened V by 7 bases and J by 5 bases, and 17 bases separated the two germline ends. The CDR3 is CASTPWGLGTEAFF. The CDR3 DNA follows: TGTGCCAGCACCCCGTGGGGGTTAGGGACTGAAGCTTTCTTT.

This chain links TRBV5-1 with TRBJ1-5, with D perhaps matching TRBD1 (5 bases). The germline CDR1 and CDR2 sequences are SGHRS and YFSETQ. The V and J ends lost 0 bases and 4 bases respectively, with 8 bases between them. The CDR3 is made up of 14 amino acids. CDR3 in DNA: TGCGCCAGCAGCTTGGGACAGAGGAATCAGCCCCAGCATTTT. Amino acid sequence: CASSLGQRNQPQHF. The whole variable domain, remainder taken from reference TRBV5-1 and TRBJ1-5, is KAGVTQTPRYLIKTRGQQVTLSCSPISGHRSVSWYQQTPGQGLQFLFEYFSETQRNKGNFPGRFSGRQFSNSRSEMNVSTLELGDSALYLCASSLGQRNQPQHFGDGTRLSIL.

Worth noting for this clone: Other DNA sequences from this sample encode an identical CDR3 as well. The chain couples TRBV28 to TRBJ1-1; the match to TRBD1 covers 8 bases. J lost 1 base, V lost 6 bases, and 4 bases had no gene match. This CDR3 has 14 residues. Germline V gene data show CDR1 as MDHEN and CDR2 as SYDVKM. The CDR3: CASSSQGANTEAFF. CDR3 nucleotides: TGTGCCAGCAGCTCCCAGGGGGCGAACACTGAAGCTTTCTTT. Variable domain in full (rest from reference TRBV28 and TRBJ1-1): DVKVTQSSRYLVKRTGEKVFLECVQDMDHENMFWYRQDPGLGLRLIYFSYDVKMKEKGDIPEGYSVSREKKERFSLILESASTNQTSMYLCASSSQGANTEAFFGQGTRLTVV.

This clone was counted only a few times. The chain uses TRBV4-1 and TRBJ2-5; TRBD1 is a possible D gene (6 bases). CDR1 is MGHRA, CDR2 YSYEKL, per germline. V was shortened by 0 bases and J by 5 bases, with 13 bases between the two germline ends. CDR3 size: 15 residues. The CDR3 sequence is CASSQDDRLGETQYF. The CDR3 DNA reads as TGCGCCAGCAGCCAAGACGACAGGTTGGGTGAGACCCAGTACTTC.

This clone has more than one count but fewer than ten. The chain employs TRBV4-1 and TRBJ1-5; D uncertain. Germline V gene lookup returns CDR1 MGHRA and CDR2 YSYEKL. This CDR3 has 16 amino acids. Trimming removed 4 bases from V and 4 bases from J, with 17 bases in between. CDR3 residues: CASSPREGSGNQPQHF. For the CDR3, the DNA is TGCGCCAGCAGCCCCCGGGAAGGGAGTGGGAATCAGCCCCAGCATTTT.

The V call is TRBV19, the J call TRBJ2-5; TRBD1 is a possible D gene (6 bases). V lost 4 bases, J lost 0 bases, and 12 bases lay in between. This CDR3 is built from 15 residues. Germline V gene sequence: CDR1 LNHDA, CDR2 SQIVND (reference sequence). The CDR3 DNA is TGTGCCAGTAGTACTTGGACAGAGTACCAAGAGACCCAGTACTTC. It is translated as CASSTWTEYQETQYF.

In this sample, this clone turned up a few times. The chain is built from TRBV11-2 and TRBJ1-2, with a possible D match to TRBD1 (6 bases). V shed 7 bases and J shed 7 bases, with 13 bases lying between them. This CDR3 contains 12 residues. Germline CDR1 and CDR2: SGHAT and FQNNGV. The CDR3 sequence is CASTLGTFGYTF. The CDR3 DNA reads TGTGCCAGCACCCTCGGGACATTTGGCTACACCTTC.

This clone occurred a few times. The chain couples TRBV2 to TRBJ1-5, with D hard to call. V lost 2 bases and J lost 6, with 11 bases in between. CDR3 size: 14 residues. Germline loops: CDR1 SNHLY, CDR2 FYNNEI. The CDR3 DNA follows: TGTGCCAGCAGTGAACAGGAGGGCTTTCAGCCCCAGCATTTT. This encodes CASSEQEGFQPQHF.

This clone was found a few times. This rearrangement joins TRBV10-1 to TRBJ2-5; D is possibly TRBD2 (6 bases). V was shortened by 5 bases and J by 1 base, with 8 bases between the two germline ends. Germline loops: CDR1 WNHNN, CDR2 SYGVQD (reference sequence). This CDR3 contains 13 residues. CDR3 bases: TGCGCCAGCAGTCGGGACTCCCAAGAGACCCAGTACTTC. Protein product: CASSRDSQETQYF.

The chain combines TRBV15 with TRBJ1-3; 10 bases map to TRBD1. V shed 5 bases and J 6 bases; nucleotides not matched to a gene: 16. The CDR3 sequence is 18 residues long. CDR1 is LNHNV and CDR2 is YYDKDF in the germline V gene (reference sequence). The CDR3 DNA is TGTGCCACCAGCGCTACCGGGACAGGGGCTCCCGAGCCAAACACCATATATTTT. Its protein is CATSATGTGAPEPNTIYF.

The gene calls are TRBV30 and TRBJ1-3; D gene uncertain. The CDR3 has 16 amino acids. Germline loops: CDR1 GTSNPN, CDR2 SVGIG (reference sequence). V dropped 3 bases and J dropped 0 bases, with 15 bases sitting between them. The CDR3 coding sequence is TGTGCCTGGAGAGCTTGGCAAGAGGCCTCTGGAAACACCATATATTTT. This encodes CAWRAWQEASGNTIYF.

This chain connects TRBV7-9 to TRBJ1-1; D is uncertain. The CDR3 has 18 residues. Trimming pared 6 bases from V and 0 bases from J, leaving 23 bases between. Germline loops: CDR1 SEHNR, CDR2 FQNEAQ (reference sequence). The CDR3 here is CASRPRLSMTGLNTEAFF. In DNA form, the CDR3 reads TGTGCCAGCAGACCGCGCCTTAGCATGACTGGACTGAACACTGAAGCTTTCTTT.

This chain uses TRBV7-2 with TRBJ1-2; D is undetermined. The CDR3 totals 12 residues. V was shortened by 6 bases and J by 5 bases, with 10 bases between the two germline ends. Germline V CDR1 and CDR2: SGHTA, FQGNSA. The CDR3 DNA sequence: TGTGCCAGCAGGCACGACGGGTATGGCTACACCTTC. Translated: CASRHDGYGYTF.

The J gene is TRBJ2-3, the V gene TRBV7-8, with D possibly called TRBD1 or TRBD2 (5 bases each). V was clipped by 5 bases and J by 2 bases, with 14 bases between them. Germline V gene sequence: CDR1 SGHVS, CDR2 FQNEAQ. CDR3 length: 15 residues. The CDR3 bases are TGTGCCAGCAGCACAAATCAGGGAGCCACAGATACGCAGTATTTT. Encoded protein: CASSTNQGATDTQYF.

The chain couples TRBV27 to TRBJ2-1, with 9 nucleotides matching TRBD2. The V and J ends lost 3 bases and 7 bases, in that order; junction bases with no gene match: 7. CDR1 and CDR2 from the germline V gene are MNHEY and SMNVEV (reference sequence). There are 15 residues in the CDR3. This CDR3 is CASSLLAGVGNEQFF. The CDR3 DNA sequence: TGTGCCAGCAGTTTGTTAGCGGGAGTAGGGAATGAGCAGTTCTTC.

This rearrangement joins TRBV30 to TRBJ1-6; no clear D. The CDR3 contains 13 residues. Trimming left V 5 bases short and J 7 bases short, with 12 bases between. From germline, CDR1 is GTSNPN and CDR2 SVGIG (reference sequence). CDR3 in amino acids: CAWAGFGNSPLHF. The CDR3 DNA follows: TGTGCCTGGGCTGGATTTGGAAATTCACCCCTCCACTTT. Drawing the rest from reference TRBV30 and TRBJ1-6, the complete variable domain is SQTIHQWPATLVQPVGSPLSLECTVEGTSNPNLYWYRQAAGRGLQLLFYSVGIGQISSEVPQNLSASRPQDRQFILSSKKLLLSDSGFYLCAWAGFGNSPLHFGNGTRLTVT.

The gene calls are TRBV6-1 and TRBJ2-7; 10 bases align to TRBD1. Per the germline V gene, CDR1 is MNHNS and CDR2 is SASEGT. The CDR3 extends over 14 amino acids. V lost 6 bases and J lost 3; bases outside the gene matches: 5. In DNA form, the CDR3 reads TGTGCCAGCAGCGACGACAGGGGGCTCTACGAGCAGTACTTC. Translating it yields CASSDDRGLYEQYF.

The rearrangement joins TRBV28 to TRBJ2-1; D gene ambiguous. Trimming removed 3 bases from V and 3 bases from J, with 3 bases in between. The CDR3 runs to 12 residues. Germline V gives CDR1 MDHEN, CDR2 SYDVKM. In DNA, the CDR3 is TGTGCCAGCAGTTTTCGCTACAATGAGCAGTTCTTC. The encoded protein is CASSFRYNEQFF.

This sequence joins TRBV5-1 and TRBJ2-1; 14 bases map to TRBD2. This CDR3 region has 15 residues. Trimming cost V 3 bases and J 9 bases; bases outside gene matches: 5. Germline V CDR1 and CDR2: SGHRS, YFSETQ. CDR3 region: CASSSTSGGAVEQFF. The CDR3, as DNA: TGCGCCAGCAGCTCGACTAGCGGGGGGGCCGTTGAGCAGTTCTTC. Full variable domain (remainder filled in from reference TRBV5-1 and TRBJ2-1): KAGVTQTPRYLIKTRGQQVTLSCSPISGHRSVSWYQQTPGQGLQFLFEYFSETQRNKGNFPGRFSGRQFSNSRSEMNVSTLELGDSALYLCASSSTSGGAVEQFFGPGTRLTVL.

The CDR3 here is CASSRDTNTEAFF. The CDR3 nucleotides read TGTGCCAGCAGCCGGGACACGAACACTGAAGCTTTCTTT. This chain links TRBV2 with TRBJ1-1; D might be TRBD1 (6 bases). Germline V lookup: CDR1 SNHLY, CDR2 FYNNEI. The CDR3 runs 13 residues. V was clipped by 6 bases and J by 1 base, with 9 bases between them.

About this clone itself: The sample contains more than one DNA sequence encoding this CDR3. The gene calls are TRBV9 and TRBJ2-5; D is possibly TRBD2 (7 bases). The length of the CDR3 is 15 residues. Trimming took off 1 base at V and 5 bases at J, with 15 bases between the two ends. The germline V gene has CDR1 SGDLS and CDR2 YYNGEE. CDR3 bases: TGTGCCAGCAGCGTATGGGCGGGGGCACAGGAGACCCAGTACTTC. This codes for CASSVWAGAQETQYF.

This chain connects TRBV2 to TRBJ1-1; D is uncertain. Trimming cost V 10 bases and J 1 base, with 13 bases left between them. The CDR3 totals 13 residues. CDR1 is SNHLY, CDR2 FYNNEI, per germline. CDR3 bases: TGTGCCACCCGTTTAGGAGGGAACACTGAAGCTTTCTTT. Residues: CATRLGGNTEAFF.